Following are 28 T cell receptor beta chains from one sample sequenced in a study of cytomegalovirus exposure and HLA in healthy donors. Use of 60 Vbeta and 13 Jbeta primers characterized the PCR. Clones were sequenced by immunoSEQ multiplex PCR, and TCRdb holds only the in-frame ones, with some missing. The table has around 200,000 clones, roughly 89% seen once. The source material was PBMCs. These receptors were collected from a young woman in good health and CMV-seronegative.

Regarding this clone: In the same sample, other DNA sequences code for this CDR3. The J gene is TRBJ2-7, the V gene TRBV6-1; 12 bases are a match to TRBD2. Germline V gives CDR1 MNHNS, CDR2 SASEGT. This CDR3 region has 16 residues. Germline trimming cut 2 bases from V and 4 bases from J; bases unmatched to any gene: 6. Here the CDR3 DNA reads TGTGCCAGCAGTGAACCATGGACTAGCGGGACTTACGAGCAGTACTTC. Residues: CASSEPWTSGTYEQYF.

The CDR3 bases are TGTGCCAGCAGCTTATTCCGCCCGGACAAGTCACCCCTCCACTTT. Translating it yields CASSLFRPDKSPLHF. The J gene is TRBJ1-6, the V gene TRBV7-8, with D maybe TRBD1 (5 bases). The CDR3 totals 15 residues. Germline CDR1 and CDR2: SGHVS and FQNEAQ. Trimming pared 2 bases from V and 10 bases from J, leaving 15 bases between.

The chain joins TRBV5-1 to TRBJ2-7, with 7 bases that match TRBD1. The V gene's germline CDR1 is SGHRS and CDR2 YFSETQ. The trim removed 3 bases at V and 2 bases at J, leaving 5 bases unmatched. The CDR3 is 14 amino acids. CDR3 nucleotide sequence: TGCGCCAGCAGCTCCGGGACAGATACCTACGAGCAGTACTTC. Amino acid sequence: CASSSGTDTYEQYF.

The chain is built from TRBV7-8 and TRBJ1-2; D remains ambiguous. CDR1 and CDR2 from the germline V gene are SGHVS and FQNEAQ. The CDR3 covers 15 residues. V lost 4 bases to trimming and J lost 0 bases, with 12 bases between them. CDR3 bases: TGTGCCAGCAGCTACGTCTCTGAGACTAACTATGGCTACACCTTC. It codes for CASSYVSETNYGYTF.

The chain joins TRBV5-6 to TRBJ2-3, with TRBD2 matching 12 bases. The CDR3 has 18 residues. The J segment lost 7 bases and the V segment lost 3 bases, leaving 15 bases of the junction unmatched. Germline V gene lookup returns CDR1 SGHDT and CDR2 YYEEEE. This CDR3 reads CASSSTLLLAGGLYTQYF. For the CDR3, the DNA is TGTGCCAGCAGCTCGACGCTCCTTCTAGCGGGGGGGCTATATACGCAGTATTTT.

V is TRBV29-1 and J is TRBJ2-1; 10 bases map to TRBD2. The CDR3 has 15 amino acids. Germline CDR1 reads SQVTM; CDR2 reads ANQGSEA. The trim removed 4 bases at V and 3 bases at J, leaving 6 bases unmatched. CDR3: CSVGRAGGGYNEQFF. The CDR3 nucleotides read TGCAGCGTTGGGAGAGCGGGAGGGGGCTACAATGAGCAGTTCTTC.

This clone was recorded a few times. The junction shows a germline mismatch at one end, possibly a read error. The rearrangement uses TRBV7-9 and TRBJ2-2; 11 positions match TRBD1. Germline V lookup: CDR1 SEHNR, CDR2 FQNEAQ (reference sequence). The CDR3 consists of 16 residues. CDR3 in amino acids: CSSSLYGTGGTGELFF. The CDR3 bases are TGTTCCAGCAGCTTATACGGGACAGGGGGCACCGGGGAGCTGTTTTTT.

The chain links TRBV7-2 to TRBJ1-1; the D gene is possibly TRBD1 (5 bases). Germline V gene data show CDR1 as SGHTA and CDR2 as FQGNSA. The CDR3 consists of 15 residues. V lost 4 bases, J lost 5 bases, and 17 bases lay in between. The CDR3 region has the DNA TGTGCCAGCAGCTCCAACGCGGGGCGTGCTACTGAAGCTTTCTTT. Protein sequence: CASSSNAGRATEAFF.

A single count supports this clone. The same CDR3 also results from other DNA sequences found in this sample. V and J are TRBV25-1 and TRBJ2-3; D ambiguous. Trimming pared 0 bases from V and 4 bases from J, leaving 2 bases between. The length of the CDR3 is 12 residues. Germline values: CDR1 MGHDK, CDR2 SYGVNS. In DNA form, the CDR3 reads TGTGCCAGCAGTGAATACGCAGATACGCAGTATTTT. Translation: CASSEYADTQYF.

This clone was observed a single time. The chain links TRBV7-2 to TRBJ2-7; 7 positions match TRBD1. The germline V gene encodes CDR1 SGHTA and CDR2 FQGNSA. The CDR3 totals 13 residues. Trimming at V came to 5 bases and at J to 3 bases, leaving 4 bases not matched to a gene. CDR3 DNA sequence: TGTGCCAGCAGCCCCGGGACAGACTACGAGCAGTACTTC. It encodes CASSPGTDYEQYF. Supplemented by reference TRBV7-2 and TRBJ2-7, the full variable domain reads GAGVSQSPSNKVTEKGKDVELRCDPISGHTALYWYRQSLGQGLEFLIYFQGNSAPDKSGLPSDRFSAERTGGSVSTLTIQRTQQEDSAVYLCASSPGTDYEQYFGPGTRLTVT.

The J gene is TRBJ2-5, the V gene TRBV18; tentatively, D is TRBD1 (5 bases). V was cut by 1 base and J by 5 bases, with 11 bases left in between. Germline V gene data show CDR1 as KGHSH and CDR2 as LQKENI. The length of the CDR3 is 14 residues. The CDR3 DNA sequence: TGTGCCAGCTCACCACTTCAACAGGCGGAGACCCAGTACTTC. Translation: CASSPLQQAETQYF.

The genes are TRBV4-1 and TRBJ1-2; a possible D gene is TRBD1 (5 bases). Trimming shortened V by 1 base and J by 2 bases, and 8 bases separated the two germline ends. This CDR3 region has 14 residues. The germline V gene encodes CDR1 MGHRA and CDR2 YSYEKL. The CDR3 sequence is CASSQGSGNYGYTF. For the CDR3, the DNA is TGCGCCAGCAGCCAAGGCTCAGGGAACTATGGCTACACCTTC.

This sequence joins TRBV9 and TRBJ2-1; D is perhaps TRBD2 (6 bases). The V and J ends lost 4 bases and 4 bases respectively, with 18 bases between them. CDR3 size: 16 residues. Germline CDR1 is SGDLS and CDR2 is YYNGEE. This CDR3 is CASSSQPGLPYNEQFF. The DNA for the CDR3 is TGTGCCAGCAGCTCCCAACCGGGACTCCCATACAATGAGCAGTTCTTC.

This clone has a handful of counts. The rearrangement uses TRBV5-1 and TRBJ1-2, with 8 bases fitting TRBD1. Germline CDR1 reads SGHRS; CDR2 reads YFSETQ. V lost 1 base to trimming and J lost 1 base; unmatched junction nucleotides: 9. This CDR3 contains 17 residues. DNA for the CDR3: TGCGCCAGCAGCTTGACCACTACAGGGGGAGTTAACTATGGCTACACCTTC. Encoded protein: CASSLTTTGGVNYGYTF.

Concerning this clone: Other DNA sequences of this sample code for an identical CDR3. The rearrangement joins TRBV5-4 to TRBJ1-1; D is ambiguous. The CDR3 is made up of 13 amino acids. The germline CDR1 and CDR2 sequences are SGHNT and YYREEE (reference sequence). V was trimmed by 1 base and J by 1 base, leaving 5 bases between them. DNA of the CDR3: TGTGCCAGCAGCTTGAGAGGGAACACTGAAGCTTTCTTT. Protein: CASSLRGNTEAFF.

CDR3 amino acids: CASSLGQSQETQYF. CDR3 DNA: TGCGCCAGCAGCCTAGGACAGTCCCAAGAGACCCAGTACTTC. The rearrangement joins TRBV5-1 to TRBJ2-5, with D perhaps TRBD1 (6 bases). The germline V gene has CDR1 SGHRS and CDR2 YFSETQ. V was trimmed by 4 bases and J by 1 base, leaving 11 bases between them. The CDR3 extends over 14 amino acids.

The chain joins TRBV4-2 to TRBJ1-4, with D tentatively TRBD1 (5 bases). Germline V gene data show CDR1 as LGHNA and CDR2 as YNFKEQ. This CDR3 is 15 amino acids long. Trimming left V 0 bases short and J 8 bases short, with 13 bases between. CDR3: CASSQDTRWTEKLFF. The CDR3 DNA is TGTGCCAGCAGCCAAGATACCCGGTGGACAGAAAAACTGTTTTTT.

The chain carries TRBV7-9 and TRBJ2-5; a weak D match, TRBD2 (6 bases). In germline, CDR1 is SEHNR, CDR2 FQNEAQ (reference sequence). V gave up 4 bases and J gave up 4 bases, with 13 bases separating them. This CDR3 has 14 amino acids. The CDR3 is CASSSPGTGETQYF. The CDR3 region has the DNA TGTGCCAGCAGCTCCCCCGGGACTGGAGAGACCCAGTACTTC.

The sample holds one count of this clone. The J gene is TRBJ2-3, the V gene TRBV9; 7 nucleotides line up with TRBD2. The CDR3 covers 15 residues. V gave up 0 bases and J gave up 4 bases; unmatched junction bases: 5. Germline V gene data show CDR1 as SGDLS and CDR2 as YYNGEE. The CDR3 sequence is CASSVAGGTADTQYF. As DNA, the CDR3 is TGTGCCAGCAGCGTAGCGGGGGGAACGGCAGATACGCAGTATTTT.

V gene TRBV7-8 combines with J gene TRBJ2-7; possibly TRBD2 for D (5 bases). Germline V gene lookup returns CDR1 SGHVS and CDR2 FQNEAQ. The V gene lost 5 bases and the J gene lost 2 bases, with 16 bases spanning the gap. The CDR3 is made up of 15 amino acids. DNA for the CDR3: TGTGCCAGCAGCCAGCCAACCGAGAGGGCCTACGAGCAGTACTTC. Amino acids: CASSQPTERAYEQYF.

The rearrangement links TRBV2 to TRBJ2-2; D possibly corresponds to TRBD2 (6 bases). This CDR3 contains 15 residues. V was clipped by 5 bases and J by 1 base, with 11 bases between them. The germline CDR1 and CDR2 sequences are SNHLY and FYNNEI. This CDR3 reads CASSKLAKNTGELFF. The CDR3 bases are TGTGCCAGCAGTAAGCTAGCGAAGAACACCGGGGAGCTGTTTTTT.

The J gene is TRBJ2-7, the V gene TRBV15, with D perhaps TRBD2 (6 bases). Per the germline V gene, CDR1 is LNHNV and CDR2 is YYDKDF (reference sequence). Trimming shortened V by 5 bases and J by 3 bases, and 11 bases separated the two germline ends. CDR3 length: 13 residues. CDR3 nucleotides: TGTGCCACCAGCTACCGTAGCGGCTACGAGCAGTACTTC. This encodes CATSYRSGYEQYF. The variable domain in full, completed from reference TRBV15 and TRBJ2-7, reads DAMVIQNPRYQVTQFGKPVTLSCSQTLNHNVMYWYQQKSSQAPKLLFHYYDKDFNNEADTPDNFQSRRPNTSFCFLDIRSPGLGDTAMYLCATSYRSGYEQYFGPGTRLTVT.

The genes are TRBV4-3 and TRBJ2-3, with D possibly matching TRBD1 (6 bases). Germline CDR1 reads LGHNA; CDR2 reads YSLEER. The length of the CDR3 is 15 residues. Trimming cost V 1 base and J 4 bases, with 12 bases left between them. CDR3 sequence reads: CASSQVEQGADTQYF. The CDR3 DNA is TGCGCCAGCAGCCAAGTGGAACAGGGAGCAGATACGCAGTATTTT.

The CDR3 loop reads CASSHQGGLAKNIQYF. CDR3 coding DNA: TGTGCCAGCAGTCACCAAGGGGGCTTAGCCAAAAACATTCAGTACTTC. The V and J genes are TRBV2 and TRBJ2-4, with 7 bases matching TRBD1. Losses at the gene ends were 5 bases for V and 0 bases for J; bases not matched to a gene: 7. The germline V gene encodes CDR1 SNHLY and CDR2 FYNNEI. This CDR3 spans 16 amino acids.

V is TRBV27 and J is TRBJ2-1; D not certain. V was shortened by 5 bases and J by 6 bases, with 8 bases between the two germline ends. Germline V lookup: CDR1 MNHEY, CDR2 SMNVEV (reference sequence). The CDR3 runs to 12 residues. The CDR3 DNA reads as TGTGCCAGCAGTCCATTCGGCAATGAGCAGTTCTTC. It encodes CASSPFGNEQFF.

The J gene is TRBJ2-2, the V gene TRBV18; 9 bases align to TRBD1. This CDR3 comprises 18 residues. Germline-derived CDR1 and CDR2 are KGHSH and LQKENI. Trimming removed 2 bases from V and 0 bases from J; junction bases left unmatched: 7. The CDR3 region has the DNA TGTGCCAGCTCACCATACCGGACAGGGGCCGCGAACACCGGGGAGCTGTTTTTT. Residues: CASSPYRTGAANTGELFF.

J is TRBJ1-1 and V is TRBV2, with TRBD1 as a possible D gene (5 bases). This CDR3 comprises 15 residues. The V gene's germline CDR1 is SNHLY and CDR2 FYNNEI. V lost 9 bases and J lost 4, with 21 bases in between. This chain's CDR3 is CARDTGGMIGTEAFF. For the CDR3, the DNA is TGTGCCAGGGACACTGGCGGTATGATTGGCACTGAAGCTTTCTTT.

V is TRBV5-4 and J is TRBJ1-1, with 7 bases aligning to TRBD1. The CDR3 is 14 residues long. Germline loops: CDR1 SGHNT, CDR2 YYREEE (reference sequence). The junction had 11 bases not matched to a gene; V was cut back by 1 base and J by 11 bases. CDR3 sequence: CASSLPDRPESAFF. For the CDR3, the DNA is TGTGCCAGCAGCTTGCCGGACAGGCCCGAGTCGGCTTTCTTT.